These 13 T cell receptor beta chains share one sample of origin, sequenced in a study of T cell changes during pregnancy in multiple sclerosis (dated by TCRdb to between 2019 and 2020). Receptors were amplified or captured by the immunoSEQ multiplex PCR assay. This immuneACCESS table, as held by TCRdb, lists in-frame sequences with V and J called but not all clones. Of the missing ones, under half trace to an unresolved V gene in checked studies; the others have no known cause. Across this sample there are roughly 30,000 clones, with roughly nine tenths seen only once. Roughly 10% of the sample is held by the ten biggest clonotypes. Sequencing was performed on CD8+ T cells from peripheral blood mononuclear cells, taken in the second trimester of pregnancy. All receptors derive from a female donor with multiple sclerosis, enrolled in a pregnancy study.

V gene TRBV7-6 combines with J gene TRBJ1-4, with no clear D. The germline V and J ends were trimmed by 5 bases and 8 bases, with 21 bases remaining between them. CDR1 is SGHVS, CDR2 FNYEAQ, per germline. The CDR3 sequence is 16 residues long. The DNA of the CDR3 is TGTGCCAGCAGCCGACGACGGGCCGGGGTGGGGGAAAAACTGTTTTTT. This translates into CASSRRRAGVGEKLFF.

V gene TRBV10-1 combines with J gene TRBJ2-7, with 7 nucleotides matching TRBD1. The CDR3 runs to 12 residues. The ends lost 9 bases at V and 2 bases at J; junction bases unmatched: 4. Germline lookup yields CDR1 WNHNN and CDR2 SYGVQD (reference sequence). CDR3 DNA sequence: TGCGCCAGGGGGACAGCCCCCTACGAGCAGTACTTC. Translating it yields CARGTAPYEQYF.

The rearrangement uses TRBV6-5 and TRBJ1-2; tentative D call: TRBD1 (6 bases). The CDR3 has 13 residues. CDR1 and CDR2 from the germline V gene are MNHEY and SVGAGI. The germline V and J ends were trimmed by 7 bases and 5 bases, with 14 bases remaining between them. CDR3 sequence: CASTKGQLYGYTF. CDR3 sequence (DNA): TGTGCCAGCACCAAAGGACAGTTATATGGCTACACCTTC.

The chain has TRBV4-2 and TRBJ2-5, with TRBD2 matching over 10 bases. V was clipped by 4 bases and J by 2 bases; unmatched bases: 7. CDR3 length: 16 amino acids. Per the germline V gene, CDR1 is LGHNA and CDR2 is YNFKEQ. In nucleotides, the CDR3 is TGTGCCAGCAGCCCCCCTCTAGCGGGGGAGCAAGAGACCCAGTACTTC. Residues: CASSPPLAGEQETQYF.

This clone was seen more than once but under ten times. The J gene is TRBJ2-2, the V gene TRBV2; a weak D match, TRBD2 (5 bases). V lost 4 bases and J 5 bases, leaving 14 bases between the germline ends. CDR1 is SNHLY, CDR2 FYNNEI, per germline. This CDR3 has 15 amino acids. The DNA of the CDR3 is TGTGCCAGCAGTGGGGAGTTGGGCGGGACCGGGGAGCTGTTTTTT. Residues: CASSGELGGTGELFF.

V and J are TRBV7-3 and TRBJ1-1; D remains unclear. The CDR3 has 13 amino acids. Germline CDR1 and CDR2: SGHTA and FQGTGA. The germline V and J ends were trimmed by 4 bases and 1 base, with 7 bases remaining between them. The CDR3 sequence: CASSSYSNTEAFF. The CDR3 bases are TGTGCCAGCAGCTCCTACTCGAACACTGAAGCTTTCTTT.

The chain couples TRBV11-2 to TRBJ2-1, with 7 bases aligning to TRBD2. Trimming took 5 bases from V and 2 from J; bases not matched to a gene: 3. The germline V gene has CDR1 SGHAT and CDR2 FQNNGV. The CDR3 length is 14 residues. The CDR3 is CASSTGTTYNEQFF. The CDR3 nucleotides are TGTGCCAGCAGCACCGGGACTACCTACAATGAGCAGTTCTTC.

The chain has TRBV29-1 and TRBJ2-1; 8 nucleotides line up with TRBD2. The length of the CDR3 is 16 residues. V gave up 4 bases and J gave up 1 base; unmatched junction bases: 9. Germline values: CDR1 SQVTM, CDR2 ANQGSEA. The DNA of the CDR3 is TGCAGCGTTGGGGGGGCTAGCGGGCTTTCCTACAATGAGCAGTTCTTC. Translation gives CSVGGASGLSYNEQFF.

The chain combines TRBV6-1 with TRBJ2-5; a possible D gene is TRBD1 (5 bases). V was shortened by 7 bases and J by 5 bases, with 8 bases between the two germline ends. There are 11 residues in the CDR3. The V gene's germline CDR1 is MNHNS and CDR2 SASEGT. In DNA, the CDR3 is TGTGCCAGCACAGGGCCTGAGACCCAGTACTTC. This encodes CASTGPETQYF.

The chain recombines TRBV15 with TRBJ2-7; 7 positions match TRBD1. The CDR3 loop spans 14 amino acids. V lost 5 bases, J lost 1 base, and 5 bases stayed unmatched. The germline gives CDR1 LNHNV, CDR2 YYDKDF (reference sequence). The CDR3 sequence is CATSPGTASYEQYF. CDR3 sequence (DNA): TGTGCCACCAGCCCCGGGACAGCATCCTACGAGCAGTACTTC. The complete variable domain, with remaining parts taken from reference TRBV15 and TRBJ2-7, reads DAMVIQNPRYQVTQFGKPVTLSCSQTLNHNVMYWYQQKSSQAPKLLFHYYDKDFNNEADTPDNFQSRRPNTSFCFLDIRSPGLGDTAMYLCATSPGTASYEQYFGPGTRLTVT.

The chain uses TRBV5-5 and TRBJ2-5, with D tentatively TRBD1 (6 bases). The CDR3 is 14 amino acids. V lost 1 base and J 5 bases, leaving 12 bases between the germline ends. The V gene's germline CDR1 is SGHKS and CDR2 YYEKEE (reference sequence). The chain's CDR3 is CASSLSQGRETQYF. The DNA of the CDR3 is TGTGCCAGCAGCTTGTCCCAGGGGCGGGAGACCCAGTACTTC.

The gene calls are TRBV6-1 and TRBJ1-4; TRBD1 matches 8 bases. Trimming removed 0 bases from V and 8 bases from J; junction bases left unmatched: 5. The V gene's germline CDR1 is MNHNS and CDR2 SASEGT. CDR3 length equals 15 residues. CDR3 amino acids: CASSEAQGATEKLFF. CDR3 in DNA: TGTGCCAGCAGTGAAGCGCAGGGGGCGACCGAAAAACTGTTTTTT.

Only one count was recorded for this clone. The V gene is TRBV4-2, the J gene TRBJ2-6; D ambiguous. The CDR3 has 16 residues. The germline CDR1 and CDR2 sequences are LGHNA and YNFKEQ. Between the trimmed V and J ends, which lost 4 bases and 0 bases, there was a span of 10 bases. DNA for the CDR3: TGTGCCAGCAGCCCAGAGTCTTTCTCTGGGGCCAACGTCCTGACTTTC. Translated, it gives CASSPESFSGANVLTF.